Listed here is a single T cell receptor beta chain. Its target antigen remains unknown. One base away there is no much larger clone; base qualities are not given. Library creation used 5' RACE. TCRdb shows the sequencer as Illumina HiSeq 2500. A second PCR of roughly 6 to 11 cycles was run with a J-beta primer mix and a sample-barcoded 5' primer. Each TCR beta cDNA molecule received a unique molecular identifier from a template-switch 5' adaptor carrying 12 random nucleotides. At least 2.5 million CDR3-containing paired-end reads were obtained from each sample. The Mint cDNA synthesis kit, primed by a TRBC-specific oligonucleotide, was used to synthesize first-strand cDNA from all RNA. Following uracil-DNA glycosylase treatment, all cDNA underwent a first 18-cycle PCR with the universal primers M1SS and BC2_uni_R. Processing in the source paper ran as follows. Normalization of each sample was performed by random selection of 1 million high-quality reads, each carrying a distinct molecular identifier. Reads sharing molecular identifiers were discarded rather than binned into consensus sequences. MiTCR, with a Q25 quality threshold and the strictest error-elimination algorithm, was used for CDR3 identification, clonotype clustering and error correction. A nonparametric unseen species model using Euler transformation provided a lower-bound estimate of total TCR beta diversity. TCRdb reworked the public reads: Q25 trimming with fastp, MiXCR clone assembly, productive beta chains retained. CDR3 protein duplicates are merged, each entry listing the most common genes and DNA. TCRdb assigned the V and J calls; the authors' analysis was not used. A total of roughly 700,000 distinct CDR3 sequences appear in this sample, around 48% of them only once. The ten largest clones represent roughly 34% of the sample.

These data belong to a study of blood T cells in healthy people across ages (dated by TCRdb to 2014 to 2015). Broadly, across the study: In model experiments, template switching captured about one uniquely barcoded TCR beta cDNA molecule for every two T cells. To track age-related changes in TCR beta repertoire diversity, the study relied on deep sequencing normalized with unique cDNA molecular identifiers. The donors were split into four age groups: young (average 16 years), middle-aged (39), aged (approximately 59) and long-lived (approximately 89). Donors of different ages were randomly distributed across sequencing lanes to avoid experimental bias. For two donors (one aged 18 to 29 and one aged 80 or older), the study analyzed two additional independent replicas of 1 million unique cDNA reads from the same blood draw.

The research as a whole found: The long-lived group showed more naive CD4+ T cells, fewer expanded clones and increased TCR diversity than the aged group, suggesting age selection. Because profiling used bulk unsorted PBMCs, naive and antigen-experienced compartments could not be compared conclusively. Observed TCR beta diversity per million T cells fell roughly linearly with age, and a significant reduction was already apparent by age about 43. Estimates of total diversity from one million sequenced T cells were regarded as lower bounds and underestimates. Because donor CMV infection status was unknown, age-related changes in expanded clonotypes were potentially confounded. There was a strong correlation between observed TCR beta diversity and the percentage of naive T cells measured by flow cytometry.

The approximately 41 donors, aged about 6 to 100 years, were systemically healthy Caucasian individuals from Russia. Each donor gave around 9.8 milliliters of peripheral blood, collected into EDTA-treated Vacutainer tubes. Ficoll-Paque density-gradient centrifugation was used to isolate PBMCs, with at least 6.5 million per sample. Total RNA, at least 5.5 micrograms per sample, was extracted from PBMCs with Trizol reagent. The percentages of naive CD45RAhigh/CD27high T cells were determined by flow cytometry on a PBMC aliquot from every donor. V is pared back by 5 bases and J by 2 bases, with 19 bases lying between the germline termini. CDR1 MDHEN and CDR2 SYDVKM were looked up in the germline V gene. The CDR3 holds 16 amino acids from the cysteine to the phenylalanine. Only the CDR3 DNA stays, 48 bases, in frame from base 1.

This clonotype was obtained from an older woman in good health. The sequenced sample was blood. The chain is made from TRBV28 and TRBJ2-7, with TRBD2 perhaps the D gene, on 6 matching bases. The DNA sequence is TGTGCCAGCAGTCTAGGGGAGGAGGTTCTGCCCTACGAGCAGTACTTC. This translates into CASSLGEEVLPYEQYF.